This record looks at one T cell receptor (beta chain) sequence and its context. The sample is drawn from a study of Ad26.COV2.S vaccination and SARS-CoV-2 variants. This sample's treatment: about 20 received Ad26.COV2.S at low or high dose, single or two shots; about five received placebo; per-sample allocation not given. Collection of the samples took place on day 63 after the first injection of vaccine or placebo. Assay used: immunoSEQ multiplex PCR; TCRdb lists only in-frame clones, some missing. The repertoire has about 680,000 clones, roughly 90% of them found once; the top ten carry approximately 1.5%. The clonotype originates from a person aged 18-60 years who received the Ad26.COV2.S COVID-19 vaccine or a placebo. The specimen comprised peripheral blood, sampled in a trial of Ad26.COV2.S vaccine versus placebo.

CDR3 in amino acids: CASSLRDPDTDTQYF. The DNA for the CDR3 is TGTGCCAGCAGTCTCCGGGACCCGGACACAGATACGCAGTATTTT. The J gene is TRBJ2-3, the V gene TRBV6-2 or TRBV6-3; D is tentatively TRBD1 or TRBD2 (5 bases each). V was cut by 5 bases and J by 2 bases, with 14 bases left in between. This CDR3 is 15 amino acids long. Germline V gene lookup returns CDR1 MNHEY and CDR2 SVGEGT.